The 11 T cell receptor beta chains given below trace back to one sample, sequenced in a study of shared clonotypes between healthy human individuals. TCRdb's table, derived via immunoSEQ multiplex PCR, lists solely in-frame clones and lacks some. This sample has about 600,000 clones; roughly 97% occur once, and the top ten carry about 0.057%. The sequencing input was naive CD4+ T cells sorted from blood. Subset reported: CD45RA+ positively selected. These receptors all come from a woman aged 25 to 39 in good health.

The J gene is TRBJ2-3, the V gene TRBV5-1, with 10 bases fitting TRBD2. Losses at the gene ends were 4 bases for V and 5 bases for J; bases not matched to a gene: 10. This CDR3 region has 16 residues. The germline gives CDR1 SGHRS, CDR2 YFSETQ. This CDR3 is CASSGSLAGAGDTQYF. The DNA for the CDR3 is TGCGCCAGCAGCGGGAGCCTAGCGGGAGCCGGAGATACGCAGTATTTT. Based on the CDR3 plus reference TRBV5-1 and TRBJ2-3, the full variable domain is KAGVTQTPRYLIKTRGQQVTLSCSPISGHRSVSWYQQTPGQGLQFLFEYFSETQRNKGNFPGRFSGRQFSNSRSEMNVSTLELGDSALYLCASSGSLAGAGDTQYFGPGTRLTVL.

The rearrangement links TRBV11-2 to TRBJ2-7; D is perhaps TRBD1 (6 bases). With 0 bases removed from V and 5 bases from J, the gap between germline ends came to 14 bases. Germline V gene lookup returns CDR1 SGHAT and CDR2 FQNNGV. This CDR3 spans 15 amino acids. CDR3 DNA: TGTGCCAGCAGCTTAGACAGGGGCAATTATAACGAGCAGTACTTC. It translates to CASSLDRGNYNEQYF. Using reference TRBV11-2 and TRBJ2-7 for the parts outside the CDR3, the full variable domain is EAGVAQSPRYKIIEKRQSVAFWCNPISGHATLYWYQQILGQGPKLLIQFQNNGVVDDSQLPKDRFSAERLKGVDSTLKIQPAKLEDSAVYLCASSLDRGNYNEQYFGPGTRLTVT.

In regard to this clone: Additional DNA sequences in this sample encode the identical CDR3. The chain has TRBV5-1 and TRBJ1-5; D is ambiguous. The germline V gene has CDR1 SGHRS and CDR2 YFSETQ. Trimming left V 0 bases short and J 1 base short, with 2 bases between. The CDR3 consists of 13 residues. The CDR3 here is CASSLGSNQPQHF. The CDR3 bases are TGCGCCAGCAGCTTGGGGAGCAATCAGCCCCAGCATTTT.

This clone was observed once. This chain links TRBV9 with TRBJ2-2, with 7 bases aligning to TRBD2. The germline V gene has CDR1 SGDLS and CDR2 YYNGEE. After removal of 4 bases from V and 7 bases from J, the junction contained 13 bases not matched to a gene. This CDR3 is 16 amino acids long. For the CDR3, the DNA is TGTGCCAGCAGCCCCCGGTCGGCGGGAGTCATCGGGGAGCTGTTTTTT. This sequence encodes CASSPRSAGVIGELFF.

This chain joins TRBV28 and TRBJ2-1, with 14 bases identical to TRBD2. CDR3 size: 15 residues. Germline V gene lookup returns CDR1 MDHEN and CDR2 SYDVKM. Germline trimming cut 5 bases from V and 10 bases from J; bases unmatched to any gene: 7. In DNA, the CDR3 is TGTGCCAGCAGTCCCGGGACTAGCGGGAGTCCCGAGCAGTTCTTC. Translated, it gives CASSPGTSGSPEQFF.

Here the CDR3 reads CASSLEYIRDQPQHF. The CDR3 region has the DNA TGTGCCAGCAGCTTGGAGTACATCAGAGATCAGCCCCAGCATTTT. The V gene is TRBV5-8, the J gene TRBJ1-5, with D hard to call. The germline V gene encodes CDR1 SGHTS and CDR2 YDEGEE. V shed 0 bases and J shed 5 bases, with 12 bases lying between them. The CDR3 is 15 amino acids.

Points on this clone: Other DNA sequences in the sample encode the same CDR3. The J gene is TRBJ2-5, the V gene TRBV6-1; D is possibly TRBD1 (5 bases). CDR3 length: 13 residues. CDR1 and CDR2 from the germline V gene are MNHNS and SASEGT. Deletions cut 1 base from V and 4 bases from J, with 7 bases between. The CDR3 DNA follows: TGTGCCAGCAGTGAAGTAAGGGGAGAGACCCAGTACTTC. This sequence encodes CASSEVRGETQYF.

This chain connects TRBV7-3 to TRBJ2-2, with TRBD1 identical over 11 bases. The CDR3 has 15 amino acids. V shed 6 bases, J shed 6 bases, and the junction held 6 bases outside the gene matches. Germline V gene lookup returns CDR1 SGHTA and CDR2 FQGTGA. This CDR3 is CASSSGTGGSGELFF. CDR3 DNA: TGTGCCAGCAGTTCCGGGACAGGGGGATCCGGGGAGCTGTTTTTT.

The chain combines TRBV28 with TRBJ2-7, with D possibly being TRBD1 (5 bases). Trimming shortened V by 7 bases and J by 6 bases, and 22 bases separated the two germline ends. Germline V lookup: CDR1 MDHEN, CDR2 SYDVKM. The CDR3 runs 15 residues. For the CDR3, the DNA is TGTGCCAGCACCATACGACAGTCTACCGGCGGCGAGCAGTACTTC. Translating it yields CASTIRQSTGGEQYF.

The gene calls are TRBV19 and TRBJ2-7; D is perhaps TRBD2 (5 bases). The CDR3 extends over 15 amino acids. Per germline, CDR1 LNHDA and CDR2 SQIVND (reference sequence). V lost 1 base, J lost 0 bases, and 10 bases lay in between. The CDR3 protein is CASSIVSGASYEQYF. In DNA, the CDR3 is TGTGCCAGTAGTATAGTAAGCGGTGCCTCCTACGAGCAGTACTTC.

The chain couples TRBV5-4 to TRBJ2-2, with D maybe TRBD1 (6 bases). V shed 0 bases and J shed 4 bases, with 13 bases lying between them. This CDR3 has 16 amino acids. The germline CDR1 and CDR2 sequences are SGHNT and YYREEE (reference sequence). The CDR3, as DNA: TGTGCCAGCAGCTTGGATATTAAGGGGGTCACCGGGGAGCTGTTTTTT. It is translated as CASSLDIKGVTGELFF.